A single sample gave rise to the 12 T cell receptor beta chains below, sequenced in a study of T cell repertoires in cytomegalovirus infection. For these receptors, no antigen is known. TCRdb re-called the reads through MiXCR, storing one row per CDR3 protein. The repertoire has approximately 990,000 distinct CDR3 sequences, under 40% of them found once; the top ten carry roughly 12%. The sample here was cultured CD8+ T cells from PBMCs, taken from culture after CMV antigen stimulation. The receptors derive from a human donor in good health (CMV status not recorded). Some clones in this sample may be carry-over from other donors' samples.

This clonotype was recorded at least ten times. The rearrangement joins TRBV7-9 to TRBJ2-1, with a weak D call TRBD2 (5 bases). The CDR3 is 15 amino acids. Trimming stripped 5 bases from V and 0 bases from J, with 11 bases between. CDR1 and CDR2 (germline): SEHNR, FQNEAQ (reference sequence). The chain's CDR3 is CASSLSESSYNEQFF. CDR3 bases: TGTGCCAGCAGCCTTAGCGAGAGCTCCTACAATGAGCAGTTCTTC.

V usage is TRBV6-5 and J usage is TRBJ1-1; D uncertain. There are 14 residues in the CDR3. The V gene lost 2 bases and the J gene lost 1 base, with 8 bases spanning the gap. CDR1 MNHEY and CDR2 SVGAGI come from the germline V gene. This CDR3 is CASSYADENTEAFF. CDR3 in DNA: TGTGCCAGCAGTTACGCGGACGAGAACACTGAAGCTTTCTTT.

Note on this clonotype: One junction end disagrees with the germline gene, perhaps due to a read error. The chain combines TRBV20-1 with TRBJ1-1; D ambiguous. Germline V lookup: CDR1 DFQATT, CDR2 SNEGSKA (reference sequence). The length of the CDR3 is 15 residues. Written as DNA, the CDR3 is TGCGGTGCTAGTCCCTACACATGGACGAACACTGAAGCTTTCTTT. This gives the protein CGASPYTWTNTEAFF.

For this clonotype: One end of the junction varies from germline; a read error may be responsible. The chain combines TRBV28 with TRBJ1-6, with TRBD1 matching 7 bases. Germline-derived CDR1 and CDR2 are MDHEN and SYDVKM. The CDR3 loop spans 14 amino acids. CDR3 bases: TGTGCCTGCAGTTTAACAGGGGTCGGTTCACCCCTCCACTTT. Translation gives CACSLTGVGSPLHF.

This clonotype was detected a few times. The chain has TRBV27 and TRBJ1-1; D unresolved. The ends were cut back, 6 bases at V and 8 bases at J, with 19 bases in the middle. Germline V gene lookup returns CDR1 MNHEY and CDR2 SMNVEV (reference sequence). The CDR3 runs 14 residues. Written as DNA, the CDR3 is TGTGCCAGCAGAACAGAGATGAGACTGGACGAAGCTTTCTTT. It codes for CASRTEMRLDEAFF.

V and J are TRBV19 and TRBJ2-5; either TRBD1 or TRBD2 may fit D (5 bases each). This CDR3 has 15 residues. Germline values: CDR1 LNHDA, CDR2 SQIVND (reference sequence). V gave up 3 bases and J gave up 0 bases, with 11 bases separating them. This chain's CDR3 is CASSIRWGNQETQYF. The CDR3 region has the DNA TGTGCCAGTAGTATCCGTTGGGGGAACCAAGAGACCCAGTACTTC. The variable domain in full, completed from reference TRBV19 and TRBJ2-5, reads DGGITQSPKYLFRKEGQNVTLSCEQNLNHDAMYWYRQDPGQGLRLIYYSQIVNDFQKGDIAEGYSVSREKKESFPLTVTSAQKNPTAFYLCASSIRWGNQETQYFGPGTRLLVL.

In the case of this clonotype: The junction and the germline gene differ at one end; a read error may be behind it. The chain is built from TRBV7-7 and TRBJ2-1; the match to TRBD1 covers 7 bases. The CDR3 length is 14 residues. Looked up from germline, CDR1 is SSHAT and CDR2 is FNYEAQ (reference sequence). CDR3 loop: CASSPGQDYNEQFF. CDR3 DNA sequence: TGTGCTAGCAGCCCAGGACAGGATTACAATGAGCAGTTCTTC.

V gene TRBV7-8 combines with J gene TRBJ1-5, with TRBD1 as a possible D gene (5 bases). The CDR3 loop spans 16 amino acids. Trimming took off 5 bases at V and 6 bases at J, with 20 bases between the two ends. Germline V gene data show CDR1 as SGHVS and CDR2 as FQNEAQ. CDR3 sequence (DNA): TGTGCCAGCAGCCCAGAGGGGAGTGCCCTCACTCAGCCCCAGCATTTT. Residues: CASSPEGSALTQPQHF. Combining the CDR3 with reference TRBV7-8 and TRBJ1-5 gives the whole variable domain GAGVSQSPRYKVAKRGQDVALRCDPISGHVSLFWYQQALGQGPEFLTYFQNEAQLDKSGLPSDRFFAERPEGSVSTLKIQRTQQEDSAVYLCASSPEGSALTQPQHFGDGTRLSIL.

The chain is built from TRBV29-1 and TRBJ2-2; 8 nucleotides align to TRBD1. This CDR3 spans 14 amino acids. In germline, CDR1 is SQVTM, CDR2 ANQGSEA. V gave up 5 bases and J gave up 6 bases; unmatched junction bases: 8. For the CDR3, the DNA is TGCAGCGTTAAGCACAGGGGGAGTCCCGGGGAGCTGTTTTTT. This translates into CSVKHRGSPGELFF.

This chain joins TRBV20-1 and TRBJ2-3; TRBD2 matches 16 bases. Germline trimming cut 3 bases from V and 2 bases from J; bases unmatched to any gene: 2. CDR3 size: 16 residues. Germline assignment: CDR1 DFQATT and CDR2 SNEGSKA (reference sequence). As DNA, the CDR3 is TGCAGTGCTAGTGGGACTAGCGGGGGGGTCACAGATACGCAGTATTTT. Translation gives CSASGTSGGVTDTQYF.

This clonotype has ten or more counts. The rearrangement joins TRBV27 to TRBJ2-3, with a tentative D call TRBD2 (5 bases). With 6 bases removed from V and 2 bases from J, the gap between germline ends came to 12 bases. CDR3 length: 14 amino acids. Germline V gives CDR1 MNHEY, CDR2 SMNVEV (reference sequence). The CDR3 spells CASSLLGSTDTQYF. Written as DNA, the CDR3 is TGTGCCAGCAGCTTACTAGGGTCCACAGATACGCAGTATTTT.

V is TRBV10-3 and J is TRBJ2-1; 7 nucleotides agree with TRBD2. The CDR3 is 15 amino acids. In germline, CDR1 is ENHRY, CDR2 SYGVKD. After removal of 6 bases from V and 3 bases from J, the junction contained 8 bases not matched to a gene. For the CDR3, the DNA is TGTGCCATCAGCCCTAGGGGCGGGGGCTACAATGAGCAGTTCTTC. Its protein product is CAISPRGGGYNEQFF.